The 2 T cell receptor beta chains below all came from one sample that was sequenced in a study of T cells in localized non-small cell lung cancer. Libraries were prepared by immunoSEQ multiplex PCR; TCRdb keeps only in-frame clonotypes and omits some of them. Counted here are roughly 35,000 clones, over 80% occurring once; the ten biggest clones make up roughly 2.1%. The sequences come from peripheral blood, collected before any cancer treatment. The receptors shown here come from a female donor at least 60 years old with stage I lung adenocarcinoma.

This clone was counted between two and nine times. The gene calls are TRBV12-5 and TRBJ2-2, with no clear D. Germline V gene sequence: CDR1 LGHNT, CDR2 FRNRAP. The CDR3 totals 15 residues. Deletions cut 0 bases from V and 5 bases from J, with 10 bases between. DNA for the CDR3: TGTGCTAGTGGTTTGGTACCGGTGCGGACCGGGGAGCTGTTTTTT. Its translation is CASGLVPVRTGELFF. The full variable domain, its missing parts supplied by reference TRBV12-5 and TRBJ2-2, is DARVTQTPRHKVTEMGQEVTMRCQPILGHNTVFWYRQTMMQGLELLAYFRNRAPLDDSGMPKDRFSAEMPDATLATLKIQPSEPRDSAVYFCASGLVPVRTGELFFGEGSRLTVL.

Comment on this clone: Other nucleotide sequences from this sample produce the same CDR3. The chain couples TRBV7-9 to TRBJ1-1; D gene ambiguous. The CDR3 runs to 14 residues. The V gene's germline CDR1 is SEHNR and CDR2 FQNEAQ (reference sequence). Trimming shortened V by 3 bases and J by 4 bases, and 12 bases separated the two germline ends. The CDR3 protein is CASSLLESGTEAFF. Here the CDR3 DNA reads TGTGCCAGCAGCTTGCTCGAGTCCGGCACTGAAGCTTTCTTT.